The 26 T cell receptor beta chains below all came from one sample that was sequenced in a study of cytomegalovirus exposure and HLA in healthy donors. The PCR made use of 60 Vbeta and 13 Jbeta primers. Libraries were prepared by immunoSEQ multiplex PCR; TCRdb keeps only in-frame clonotypes and omits some of them. Of 150,000 to 200,000 clones in the sample, around 83% were seen once. The sequenced sample was PBMCs. These receptors all stem from a man younger than 35 in good health and CMV-seropositive.

V is TRBV5-4 and J is TRBJ1-2; D may be TRBD1 (6 bases). This CDR3 spans 13 amino acids. With 3 bases removed from V and 4 bases from J, the gap between germline ends came to 10 bases. CDR1 and CDR2 from the germline V gene are SGHNT and YYREEE (reference sequence). The CDR3 here is CASSSQGSYGYTF. The CDR3 nucleotides are TGTGCCAGCAGCTCACAGGGAAGCTATGGCTACACCTTC.

The chain uses TRBV29-1 and TRBJ1-2, with D unresolved. Germline-derived CDR1 and CDR2 are SQVTM and ANQGSEA. V was clipped by 7 bases and J by 2 bases, with 11 bases between them. The CDR3 spans 12 residues. The chain's CDR3 is CSGVSGNYGYTF. Written as DNA, the CDR3 is TGCAGCGGTGTTTCGGGGAACTATGGCTACACCTTC.

The chain links TRBV11-2 to TRBJ1-5; TRBD1 might be the D (5 bases). Between the trimmed V and J ends, which lost 1 base and 4 bases, there was a span of 11 bases. The CDR3 sequence is 15 residues long. CDR1 is SGHAT, CDR2 FQNNGV, per germline. This CDR3 is CASSLGQLGNQPQHF. The CDR3 DNA follows: TGTGCCAGCAGCTTAGGACAGTTGGGGAATCAGCCCCAGCATTTT. Supplemented by reference TRBV11-2 and TRBJ1-5, the full variable domain reads EAGVAQSPRYKIIEKRQSVAFWCNPISGHATLYWYQQILGQGPKLLIQFQNNGVVDDSQLPKDRFSAERLKGVDSTLKIQPAKLEDSAVYLCASSLGQLGNQPQHFGDGTRLSIL.

The genes are TRBV19 and TRBJ1-5; D is uncertain. The V end was cut by 1 base, the J end by 7 bases, with 14 bases between. From germline, CDR1 is LNHDA and CDR2 SQIVND (reference sequence). CDR3 length: 15 amino acids. The CDR3 nucleotides are TGTGCCAGTAGTATAGGGGCAGGAGGTCACCAGCCCCAGCATTTT. It codes for CASSIGAGGHQPQHF.

This chain connects TRBV7-9 to TRBJ1-2; TRBD1 might be the D (5 bases). The CDR3 extends over 16 amino acids. Germline lookup yields CDR1 SEHNR and CDR2 FQNEAQ (reference sequence). V shed 4 bases and J shed 5 bases, with 20 bases lying between them. The CDR3 spells CASSSGEAQGIYGYTF. The CDR3 DNA reads TGTGCCAGCAGCTCCGGCGAGGCGCAGGGAATTTATGGCTACACCTTC.

V gene TRBV5-4 combines with J gene TRBJ1-2; D is unclear. Germline lookup yields CDR1 SGHNT and CDR2 YYREEE (reference sequence). This CDR3 comprises 15 residues. V lost 2 bases and J lost 0, with 11 bases in between. The CDR3 bases are TGTGCCAGCAGCTTTATAGACTGGCCTAACTATGGCTACACCTTC. Protein sequence: CASSFIDWPNYGYTF.

The rearrangement links TRBV7-9 to TRBJ2-1; tentatively, D is TRBD2 (8 bases). The CDR3 runs 16 residues. The germline V gene encodes CDR1 SEHNR and CDR2 FQNEAQ (reference sequence). Trimming shortened V by 5 bases and J by 3 bases, and 17 bases separated the two germline ends. CDR3 sequence: CASSPGGGQHYNEQFF. The CDR3 DNA reads TGTGCCAGCAGCCCCGGGGGGGGACAGCACTACAATGAGCAGTTCTTC.

The chain combines TRBV15 with TRBJ2-5; TRBD2 aligns across 7 bases. After removal of 0 bases from V and 0 bases from J, the junction contained 7 bases not matched to a gene. Germline V CDR1 and CDR2: LNHNV, YYDKDF (reference sequence). The CDR3 loop spans 17 amino acids. The CDR3 nucleotides are TGTGCCACCAGCAGAGACATTTGGGGGGGGAACCAAGAGACCCAGTACTTC. It codes for CATSRDIWGGNQETQYF.

This chain joins TRBV7-8 and TRBJ2-7; D is undetermined. V was pared by 5 bases and J by 6 bases, with 11 bases between. Germline loops: CDR1 SGHVS, CDR2 FQNEAQ. This CDR3 spans 12 amino acids. DNA for the CDR3: TGTGCCAGCAGCCTCGGTCCTATCGAGCAGTACTTC. Its protein is CASSLGPIEQYF.

The gene calls are TRBV11-3 and TRBJ1-1; maybe TRBD1 (5 bases). V was trimmed by 5 bases and J by 1 base, leaving 17 bases between them. Germline V gene sequence: CDR1 SGHNT, CDR2 YENEEA. The CDR3 consists of 16 residues. CDR3 nucleotide sequence: TGTGCCAGCAGCCCCTCCGGGGGGTTTGGGAACACTGAAGCTTTCTTT. It translates to CASSPSGGFGNTEAFF.

This clone was found a few times. The rearrangement uses TRBV7-2 and TRBJ2-5; 9 nucleotides align to TRBD2. There are 16 residues in the CDR3. Germline V gene sequence: CDR1 SGHTA, CDR2 FQGNSA. J lost 5 bases, V lost 3 bases, and 10 bases had no gene match. The CDR3 DNA is TGTGCCAGCAGCTTTTTGGTGGGACTAGCATCCGAGACCCAGTACTTC. This sequence encodes CASSFLVGLASETQYF.

Here the CDR3 DNA reads TGTGCCACCAGCACCCTGAGTCCGGAGCATCCTAGCACAGATACGCAGTATTTT. Amino acid sequence: CATSTLSPEHPSTDTQYF. The rearrangement uses TRBV15 and TRBJ2-3; no clear D. Trimming cost V 4 bases and J 0 bases, with 20 bases left between them. Germline CDR1 reads LNHNV; CDR2 reads YYDKDF (reference sequence). The CDR3 loop spans 18 amino acids.

J is TRBJ1-2 and V is TRBV6-5; D might be TRBD1 (5 bases). V gave up 7 bases and J gave up 7 bases, with 19 bases separating them. This CDR3 has 14 residues. Germline V CDR1 and CDR2: MNHEY, SVGAGI. The chain's CDR3 is CASTPSGGFGGYTF. CDR3 nucleotide sequence: TGTGCCAGCACCCCTTCCGGGGGTTTTGGTGGCTACACCTTC.

The genes are TRBV2 and TRBJ1-3; D gene uncertain. In germline, CDR1 is SNHLY, CDR2 FYNNEI. Between the trimmed V and J ends, which lost 2 bases and 2 bases, there was a span of 10 bases. There are 15 residues in the CDR3. The CDR3 DNA sequence: TGTGCCAGCAGTGAAAGAGGGAATGCTGGAAACACCATATATTTT. As protein: CASSERGNAGNTIYF.

V usage is TRBV7-2 and J usage is TRBJ1-2, with TRBD1 as a possible D gene (6 bases). The ends were cut back, 0 bases at V and 4 bases at J, with 15 bases in the middle. The length of the CDR3 is 16 residues. Germline values: CDR1 SGHTA, CDR2 FQGNSA. The CDR3 region has the DNA TGTGCCAGCAGCTTAGCTCATACGGGGGGGGCCTATGGCTACACCTTC. It encodes CASSLAHTGGAYGYTF. The full variable domain, completed using reference TRBV7-2 and TRBJ1-2, is GAGVSQSPSNKVTEKGKDVELRCDPISGHTALYWYRQSLGQGLEFLIYFQGNSAPDKSGLPSDRFSAERTGGSVSTLTIQRTQQEDSAVYLCASSLAHTGGAYGYTFGSGTRLTVV.

This sequence joins TRBV6-5 and TRBJ1-6; no clear D. The CDR3 is 13 residues long. V was trimmed by 7 bases and J by 9 bases, leaving 13 bases between them. Germline V gene data show CDR1 as MNHEY and CDR2 as SVGAGI. The CDR3 DNA is TGTGCCAGCACCCCTGACGGGGTTTCACCCCTCCACTTT. It is translated as CASTPDGVSPLHF.

The gene calls are TRBV7-2 and TRBJ2-5; TRBD2 matches 9 bases. J gave up 5 bases and V 7 bases, and 14 bases lay outside the gene matches. The CDR3 has 16 residues. Germline loops: CDR1 SGHTA, CDR2 FQGNSA. The CDR3 bases are TGTGCCAGCACCCGGCGTGGCGGGGGGGCTCGGGAGACCCAGTACTTC. As protein: CASTRRGGGARETQYF.

The J gene is TRBJ2-6, the V gene TRBV27, with a possible D match to TRBD1 (6 bases). Germline values: CDR1 MNHEY, CDR2 SMNVEV (reference sequence). There are 17 residues in the CDR3. Trimming left V 10 bases short and J 2 bases short, with 21 bases between. The CDR3 protein is CATLSLRGTTGANVLTF. The CDR3 nucleotides read TGTGCCACCCTAAGCCTGAGGGGGACAACTGGGGCCAACGTCCTGACTTTC.

The chain carries TRBV4-3 and TRBJ2-1; D unclear. Germline V gene lookup returns CDR1 LGHNA and CDR2 YSLEER. This CDR3 comprises 15 residues. Trimming shortened V by 4 bases and J by 0 bases, and 10 bases separated the two germline ends. The CDR3 sequence: CASSPSRSSYNEQFF. The CDR3 nucleotides are TGCGCCAGCAGCCCATCCAGAAGCTCCTACAATGAGCAGTTCTTC.

This clone is a singleton in its sample. The chain employs TRBV18 and TRBJ2-7; TRBD1 aligns across 8 bases. The CDR3 consists of 14 residues. CDR1 and CDR2 (germline): KGHSH, LQKENI. The trim removed 1 base at V and 5 bases at J, leaving 4 bases unmatched. The CDR3 is CASSPLDRADEQYF. CDR3 coding DNA: TGTGCCAGCTCACCACTGGACAGGGCCGACGAGCAGTACTTC.

The chain links TRBV30 to TRBJ1-6, with D possibly matching TRBD1 (5 bases). The CDR3 runs to 11 residues. V lost 8 bases and J lost 9, with 11 bases in between. CDR1 is GTSNPN and CDR2 is SVGIG in the germline V gene (reference sequence). This CDR3 reads CAGGTRSPLHF. CDR3 DNA: TGTGCCGGAGGGACTCGTTCACCCCTCCACTTT. The whole variable domain, filled in from reference TRBV30 and TRBJ1-6, reads SQTIHQWPATLVQPVGSPLSLECTVEGTSNPNLYWYRQAAGRGLQLLFYSVGIGQISSEVPQNLSASRPQDRQFILSSKKLLLSDSGFYLCAGGTRSPLHFGNGTRLTVT.

V is TRBV9 and J is TRBJ2-5, with 7 bases that match TRBD2. V was clipped by 7 bases and J by 0 bases; unmatched bases: 9. This CDR3 contains 15 residues. Germline CDR1 reads SGDLS; CDR2 reads YYNGEE. CDR3 amino acids: CASRTGGSNQETQYF. The CDR3 DNA reads as TGTGCCAGCCGAACCGGGGGGTCTAACCAAGAGACCCAGTACTTC.

This clone was seen a few times. V usage is TRBV6-1 and J usage is TRBJ2-7, with 7 bases aligning to TRBD1. The CDR3 length is 15 residues. Trimming removed 6 bases from V and 2 bases from J; junction bases left unmatched: 10. CDR1 and CDR2 (germline): MNHNS, SASEGT. The CDR3 DNA follows: TGTGCCAGCAGCCATACCGGGACAGCAGCCTACGAGCAGTACTTC. Amino acids: CASSHTGTAAYEQYF.

This rearrangement joins TRBV7-2 to TRBJ1-2; TRBD1 matches 7 bases. CDR1 is SGHTA and CDR2 is FQGNSA in the germline V gene. Germline trimming cut 5 bases from V and 3 bases from J; bases unmatched to any gene: 6. The CDR3 extends over 14 amino acids. CDR3 protein: CASSAGTAYYGYTF. CDR3 nucleotide sequence: TGTGCCAGCAGCGCAGGGACAGCTTACTATGGCTACACCTTC. Full variable domain (remainder filled in from reference TRBV7-2 and TRBJ1-2): GAGVSQSPSNKVTEKGKDVELRCDPISGHTALYWYRQSLGQGLEFLIYFQGNSAPDKSGLPSDRFSAERTGGSVSTLTIQRTQQEDSAVYLCASSAGTAYYGYTFGSGTRLTVV.

This clone was observed a handful of times. The V and J genes are TRBV9 and TRBJ2-1; TRBD2 agrees at 11 bases. V dropped 3 bases and J dropped 9; count of bases not matched to a gene: 11. The CDR3 has 16 residues. CDR1 and CDR2 (germline): SGDLS, YYNGEE. The CDR3 loop reads CASSGGSGGGSGEQFF. For the CDR3, the DNA is TGTGCCAGCAGCGGGGGTAGCGGGGGGGGAAGTGGTGAGCAGTTCTTC.

V gene TRBV2 combines with J gene TRBJ2-1; weak D call: TRBD2 (7 bases). Germline-derived CDR1 and CDR2 are SNHLY and FYNNEI. Trimming stripped 1 base from V and 13 bases from J, with 17 bases between. The CDR3 has 14 amino acids. The chain's CDR3 is CASSEVPRGALQFF. The CDR3 DNA reads as TGTGCCAGCAGTGAAGTTCCCCGGGGGGCCCTACAGTTCTTC.